The 20 T cell receptor beta chains below all came from one sample that was sequenced in a study of blood T cell repertoires in COVID-19 (TCRdb year 2020). The method was the immunoSEQ multiplex PCR assay. TCRdb took over this immuneACCESS table, retaining in-frame rearrangements with V and J assigned. Such tables are incomplete; in checked studies, under half of the missing clones stem from an unresolved V gene, and the remainder is unexplained. The sample data list 40,000 to 55,000 clones, and around nine tenths of these were observed just once. The ten largest clones capture 14% of the sample. The specimen sequenced was peripheral blood. The source is a human donor in a cohort sampled during active COVID-19.

The chain joins TRBV5-1 to TRBJ1-3, with D possibly matching TRBD1 (5 bases). Trimming removed 0 bases from V and 2 bases from J, with 9 bases in between. This CDR3 has 15 amino acids. Germline V CDR1 and CDR2: SGHRS, YFSETQ. The CDR3 region has the DNA TGCGCCAGCAGCTTGGCGGGGGGGGCTGGAAACACCATATATTTT. Translating it yields CASSLAGGAGNTIYF.

This clone is a singleton in its sample. The rearrangement uses TRBV5-1 and TRBJ2-7; 8 nucleotides match TRBD1. Germline assignment: CDR1 SGHRS and CDR2 YFSETQ. The ends lost 3 bases at V and 4 bases at J; junction bases unmatched: 21. This CDR3 is 19 amino acids long. CDR3 in amino acids: CASSWQRTGSSLLVYEQYF. For the CDR3, the DNA is TGCGCCAGCAGCTGGCAAAGGACAGGGTCGTCCCTACTCGTTTACGAGCAGTACTTC.

This sequence joins TRBV6-2 or TRBV6-3 and TRBJ2-6; D perhaps matches TRBD1 (6 bases). The CDR3 runs to 18 residues. CDR1 is MNHEY, CDR2 SVGEGT, per germline. Trimming removed 5 bases from V and 0 bases from J, with 17 bases in between. The CDR3 sequence is CASSRPPQGHSGANVLTF. CDR3 DNA: TGTGCCAGCAGTCGCCCCCCCCAGGGGCACTCTGGGGCCAACGTCCTGACTTTC.

This chain connects TRBV19 to TRBJ1-2; 9 bases are shared with TRBD1. The V gene end was trimmed by 7 bases and the J gene end by 6 bases; junction bases not matched to a gene: 12. The CDR3 length is 15 residues. Germline V gene data show CDR1 as LNHDA and CDR2 as SQIVND (reference sequence). CDR3 sequence reads: CASTTDRGSLDGYTF. As DNA, the CDR3 is TGTGCCAGTACTACGGACAGGGGAAGTTTGGATGGCTACACCTTC.

V and J are TRBV24-1 and TRBJ2-3, with D tentatively TRBD1 (6 bases). From germline, CDR1 is KGHDR and CDR2 SFDVKD. V was clipped by 9 bases and J by 0 bases, with 27 bases between them. The CDR3 is 19 amino acids. The CDR3 nucleotides are TGTGCCACCTCTAACTTACTGCGACAGGCGCCATCTAGCACAGATACGCAGTATTTT. Its protein is CATSNLLRQAPSSTDTQYF.

This clone was counted only a few times. The V call is TRBV27, the J call TRBJ1-2, with 8 positions matching TRBD1. J lost 6 bases, V lost 0 bases, and 6 bases had no gene match. Germline lookup yields CDR1 MNHEY and CDR2 SMNVEV (reference sequence). The length of the CDR3 is 15 residues. CDR3 in amino acids: CASSLSLVTGDGYTF. CDR3 sequence (DNA): TGTGCCAGCAGTTTATCTCTTGTGACAGGGGATGGCTACACCTTC.

The chain recombines TRBV15 with TRBJ1-2; possibly TRBD1 for D (5 bases). The V gene's germline CDR1 is LNHNV and CDR2 YYDKDF (reference sequence). The ends were cut back, 4 bases at V and 4 bases at J, with 19 bases in the middle. The CDR3 is made up of 16 amino acids. The DNA of the CDR3 is TGTGCCACCAGCATAGGTCGACAGAGTCTTATCTATGGCTACACCTTC. It encodes CATSIGRQSLIYGYTF.

V is TRBV7-9 and J is TRBJ2-2, with unresolved D. V was pared by 4 bases and J by 4 bases, with 4 bases between. Germline assignment: CDR1 SEHNR and CDR2 FQNEAQ (reference sequence). CDR3 size: 12 residues. As DNA, the CDR3 is TGTGCCAGCAGCTCCCTCACCGGGGAGCTGTTTTTT. Translating gives CASSSLTGELFF.

This clone was counted a single time. V usage is TRBV7-9 and J usage is TRBJ1-5, with 7 bases matching TRBD1. Germline CDR1 is SEHNR and CDR2 is FQNEAQ (reference sequence). V was clipped by 4 bases and J by 6 bases; unmatched bases: 9. The CDR3 covers 15 residues. This CDR3 reads CASSSSGGDSQPQHF. The CDR3 nucleotides read TGTGCCAGCAGCTCATCTGGAGGGGACAGTCAGCCCCAGCATTTT.

The chain has TRBV7-2 and TRBJ1-2; D remains ambiguous. The CDR3 contains 12 residues. Germline CDR1 is SGHTA and CDR2 is FQGNSA. The ends were cut back, 1 base at V and 8 bases at J, with 8 bases in the middle. CDR3 DNA sequence: TGTGCCAGCAGCTTAGTATCGAGGGGCTACACCTTC. Amino acid sequence: CASSLVSRGYTF. The full variable domain, in which reference TRBV7-2 and TRBJ1-2 provide the parts outside the CDR3, is GAGVSQSPSNKVTEKGKDVELRCDPISGHTALYWYRQSLGQGLEFLIYFQGNSAPDKSGLPSDRFSAERTGGSVSTLTIQRTQQEDSAVYLCASSLVSRGYTFGSGTRLTVV.

This chain connects TRBV10-3 to TRBJ2-7; tentatively, D is TRBD2 (6 bases). Between the trimmed V and J ends, which lost 6 bases and 0 bases, there was a span of 6 bases. Germline V gene data show CDR1 as ENHRY and CDR2 as SYGVKD. The CDR3 runs to 12 residues. The CDR3 spells CAISGGSYEQYF. The CDR3 region has the DNA TGTGCCATCAGCGGGGGCTCCTACGAGCAGTACTTC.

The chain recombines TRBV5-6 with TRBJ1-2, with 7 positions matching TRBD1. Losses at the gene ends were 4 bases for V and 6 bases for J; bases not matched to a gene: 9. Germline V gene lookup returns CDR1 SGHDT and CDR2 YYEEEE. The CDR3 consists of 14 residues. The CDR3: CASSPDRPGHGYTF. The CDR3 DNA sequence: TGTGCCAGCAGCCCGGACAGGCCGGGGCATGGCTACACCTTC.

The chain joins TRBV7-2 to TRBJ2-1; 7 nucleotides align to TRBD2. The V gene's germline CDR1 is SGHTA and CDR2 FQGNSA. Trimming at V came to 5 bases and at J to 14 bases, leaving 9 bases not matched to a gene. The CDR3 contains 12 residues. This CDR3 is CASSAQAGRKFF. DNA for the CDR3: TGTGCCAGCAGCGCCCAAGCGGGGCGAAAGTTCTTC.

This clone was counted a single time. The chain is built from TRBV10-3 and TRBJ2-5; D gene unclear. The germline V gene encodes CDR1 ENHRY and CDR2 SYGVKD. Deletions cut 0 bases from V and 5 bases from J, with 4 bases between. This CDR3 has 12 amino acids. CDR3 residues: CAISESGETQYF. CDR3 DNA: TGTGCCATCAGTGAGTCGGGCGAGACCCAGTACTTC.

This clone appeared a single time. V gene TRBV6-2 or TRBV6-3 combines with J gene TRBJ1-2; 7 bases map to TRBD1. Germline V gives CDR1 MNHEY, CDR2 SVGEGT. Trimming removed 5 bases from V and 4 bases from J; junction bases left unmatched: 7. The CDR3 is made up of 14 amino acids. CDR3 coding DNA: TGTGCCAGCAGTGGATGGGACAGTTCCTATGGCTACACCTTC. Protein: CASSGWDSSYGYTF.

V is TRBV19 and J is TRBJ2-6; weak D call: TRBD2 (6 bases). Germline V gene lookup returns CDR1 LNHDA and CDR2 SQIVND (reference sequence). The V end was cut by 7 bases, the J end by 0 bases, with 19 bases between. The CDR3 contains 18 residues. DNA for the CDR3: TGTGCCAGTACTCCCCTAAAAGGGACTCGCTCTGGGGCCAACGTCCTGACTTTC. Translated: CASTPLKGTRSGANVLTF.

The chain carries TRBV7-2 and TRBJ1-2; 7 bases match TRBD1. CDR1 and CDR2 (germline): SGHTA, FQGNSA. This CDR3 has 16 amino acids. V was pared by 5 bases and J by 7 bases, with 16 bases of the junction left unmatched. CDR3 nucleotide sequence: TGTGCCAGCAGCGATCGAACAGGGGCGAGTATTAGTGGCTACACCTTC. Protein product: CASSDRTGASISGYTF.

The chain recombines TRBV27 with TRBJ2-5; D perhaps matches TRBD2 (5 bases). This CDR3 has 15 residues. The germline gives CDR1 MNHEY, CDR2 SMNVEV (reference sequence). Deletions cut 3 bases from V and 7 bases from J, with 18 bases between. CDR3: CASSFGGGPRVTQYF. The CDR3 nucleotides read TGTGCCAGCAGTTTCGGAGGCGGGCCGAGGGTGACCCAGTACTTC.

This rearrangement joins TRBV7-3 to TRBJ2-2; TRBD1 matches 7 bases. The CDR3 runs 16 residues. J gave up 2 bases and V 5 bases, and 8 bases lay outside the gene matches. Germline CDR1 reads SGHTA; CDR2 reads FQGTGA. The CDR3 loop is CASSVEGTANTGELFF. The CDR3 DNA follows: TGTGCCAGCAGCGTAGAAGGGACAGCTAACACCGGGGAGCTGTTTTTT.

This clone was picked up one time. This chain connects TRBV30 to TRBJ1-3; possible D gene TRBD1, 5 bases. Trimming pared 0 bases from V and 8 bases from J, leaving 8 bases between. The CDR3 extends over 12 amino acids. Per the germline V gene, CDR1 is GTSNPN and CDR2 is SVGIG (reference sequence). The CDR3 sequence is CAWSVGGDTIYF. DNA for the CDR3: TGTGCCTGGAGTGTGGGAGGGGACACCATATATTTT.